Sequencing of this TCR beta chain was carried out in a study of blood T cell repertoires in COVID-19. Profiling relied on immunoSEQ multiplex PCR, and the TCRdb table lists in-frame clones only, not all of them. The table shows 90,000 to 100,000 clones, with under 90% occurring only once. Looked up from germline, CDR1 is SGHNT and CDR2 is YYREEE (reference sequence). V dropped 1 base and J dropped 3; count of bases not matched to a gene: 5. This CDR3 has 15 amino acids. It was during active infection that Seattle patients were enrolled and then longitudinally followed. The rearrangement joins TRBV5-4 to TRBJ2-7, with 9 bases lining up with TRBD2. The sequence came from a man in his 60s with COVID-19, enrolled during active disease. The material sequenced was peripheral blood. DNA of the CDR3: TGTGCCAGCAGCTTGAACCCTAGCGGGATCTACGAGCAGTACTTC. Amino acids: CASSLNPSGIYEQYF.